Below, 10 T cell receptor beta chains from the same sample are listed, as sequenced in a study of blood T cell repertoires in COVID-19. Clones were read by immunoSEQ multiplex PCR, and TCRdb kept only the in-frame ones, dropping some. The sample yields some 160,000 clones, around 80% seen once. The specimen sequenced was peripheral blood. These receptors originate from a man between 60 and 75 years old with acute or convalescent COVID-19.

The table lists this clone with a few counts. This chain links TRBV5-5 with TRBJ2-7; 8 bases are a match to TRBD2. The CDR3 extends over 14 amino acids. V lost 9 bases to trimming and J lost 6 bases; unmatched junction nucleotides: 14. Germline V gene sequence: CDR1 SGHKS, CDR2 YYEKEE (reference sequence). CDR3 loop: CATRPSGWTSEQYF. The CDR3 nucleotides read TGTGCCACTCGGCCTAGCGGGTGGACCAGCGAGCAGTACTTC.

The chain joins TRBV15 to TRBJ1-1, with no clear D. Deletions cut 0 bases from V and 9 bases from J, with 14 bases between. The CDR3 extends over 14 amino acids. Germline CDR1 is LNHNV and CDR2 is YYDKDF (reference sequence). The CDR3 region is CATSRDLAGNQAFF. The CDR3 coding sequence is TGTGCCACCAGCAGAGATCTCGCGGGCAACCAAGCTTTCTTT.

This chain links TRBV27 with TRBJ2-7; 10 bases are shared with TRBD2. Trimming at V came to 2 bases and at J to 0 bases, leaving 13 bases not matched to a gene. This CDR3 is 19 amino acids long. From germline, CDR1 is MNHEY and CDR2 SMNVEV (reference sequence). CDR3 sequence (DNA): TGTGCCAGCAGTTTACACCTACCCTCCGGACTAGCGGACTCCTACGAGCAGTACTTC. Translated, it gives CASSLHLPSGLADSYEQYF.

The chain has TRBV19 and TRBJ1-1; 7 nucleotides line up with TRBD1. V lost 4 bases, J lost 5 bases, and 7 bases stayed unmatched. This CDR3 contains 14 residues. Germline loops: CDR1 LNHDA, CDR2 SQIVND (reference sequence). DNA of the CDR3: TGTGCCAGTAGTAAAGCAGGGGGATTGACTGAAGCTTTCTTT. Translation gives CASSKAGGLTEAFF.

The rearrangement links TRBV7-6 to TRBJ2-3; TRBD2 might be the D (6 bases). CDR3 length: 16 residues. Trimming removed 2 bases from V and 6 bases from J, with 18 bases in between. Looked up from germline, CDR1 is SGHVS and CDR2 is FNYEAQ. CDR3 amino acids: CASSLTPGTPGDTQYF. The CDR3 nucleotides read TGTGCCAGCAGCTTAACCCCCGGGACTCCGGGGGATACGCAGTATTTT. The entire variable domain, with the rest obtained from reference TRBV7-6 and TRBJ2-3, is as follows: GAGVSQSPRYKVTKRGQDVALRCDPISGHVSLYWYRQALGQGPEFLTYFNYEAQQDKSGLPNDRFSAERPEGSISTLTIQRTEQRDSAMYRCASSLTPGTPGDTQYFGPGTRLTVL.

This chain joins TRBV10-2 and TRBJ1-4; 8 nucleotides agree with TRBD1. The length of the CDR3 is 13 residues. V lost 6 bases and J lost 6; bases outside the gene matches: 3. Germline assignment: CDR1 WSHSY and CDR2 SAAADI. The CDR3 protein is CASSGQGYEKLFF. The CDR3 DNA reads TGCGCCAGCAGCGGACAGGGTTATGAAAAACTGTTTTTT.

J is TRBJ1-1 and V is TRBV20-1; maybe TRBD1 (5 bases). This CDR3 has 14 amino acids. The V gene lost 3 bases and the J gene lost 3 bases, with 14 bases spanning the gap. In germline, CDR1 is DFQATT, CDR2 SNEGSKA (reference sequence). The CDR3: CSASGGVGDTEAFF. CDR3 coding DNA: TGCAGTGCTAGTGGGGGAGTTGGGGACACTGAAGCTTTCTTT.

The chain recombines TRBV7-3 with TRBJ2-5; 9 nucleotides line up with TRBD2. The CDR3 has 15 amino acids. The germline V gene has CDR1 SGHTA and CDR2 FQGTGA. Trimming took 6 bases from V and 1 from J; bases not matched to a gene: 6. The CDR3 coding sequence is TGTGCCAGCAGTCTAGCGGGAACTCCCCAAGAGACCCAGTACTTC. Translated: CASSLAGTPQETQYF.

This chain links TRBV30 with TRBJ2-7; D not certain. The germline gives CDR1 GTSNPN, CDR2 SVGIG (reference sequence). Trimming pared 2 bases from V and 6 bases from J, leaving 11 bases between. The CDR3 has 12 amino acids. CDR3 region: CAWSPTYVEQYF. The CDR3 DNA reads as TGTGCCTGGAGTCCCACCTATGTCGAGCAGTACTTC.

This clone was seen only a few times. The rearrangement joins TRBV5-1 to TRBJ2-3, with 11 bases identical to TRBD2. The CDR3 covers 14 residues. V dropped 4 bases and J dropped 15; count of bases not matched to a gene: 13. Germline lookup yields CDR1 SGHRS and CDR2 YFSETQ. This CDR3 is CASSTGLAGIGGYF. The DNA for the CDR3 is TGCGCCAGCAGCACCGGACTAGCGGGTATCGGCGGCTATTTT. Full variable domain (remainder filled in from reference TRBV5-1 and TRBJ2-3): KAGVTQTPRYLIKTRGQQVTLSCSPISGHRSVSWYQQTPGQGLQFLFEYFSETQRNKGNFPGRFSGRQFSNSRSEMNVSTLELGDSALYLCASSTGLAGIGGYFGPGTRLTVL.